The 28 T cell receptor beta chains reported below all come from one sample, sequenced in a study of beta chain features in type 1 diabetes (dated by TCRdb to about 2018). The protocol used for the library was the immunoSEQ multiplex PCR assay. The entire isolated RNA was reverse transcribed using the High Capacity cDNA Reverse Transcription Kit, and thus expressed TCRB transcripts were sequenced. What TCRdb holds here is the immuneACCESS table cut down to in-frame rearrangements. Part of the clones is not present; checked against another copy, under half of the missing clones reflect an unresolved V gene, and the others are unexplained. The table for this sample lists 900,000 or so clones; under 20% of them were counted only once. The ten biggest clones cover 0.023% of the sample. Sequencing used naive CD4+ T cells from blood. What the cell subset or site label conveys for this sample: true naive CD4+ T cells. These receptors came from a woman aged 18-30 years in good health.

CDR3 sequence (DNA): TGCACCAGCAGCCAAGGGGTGATGGACTACGAGCAGTACTTC. It is translated as CTSSQGVMDYEQYF. The chain joins TRBV1 to TRBJ2-7. TRBV1 counts as a pseudogene. The CDR3 sequence is 14 residues long.

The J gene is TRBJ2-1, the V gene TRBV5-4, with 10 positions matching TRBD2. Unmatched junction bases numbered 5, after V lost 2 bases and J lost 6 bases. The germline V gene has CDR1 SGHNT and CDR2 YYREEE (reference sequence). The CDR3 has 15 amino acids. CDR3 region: CASSFTSGIFNEQFF. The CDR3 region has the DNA TGTGCCAGCAGCTTCACTAGCGGGATCTTCAATGAGCAGTTCTTC.

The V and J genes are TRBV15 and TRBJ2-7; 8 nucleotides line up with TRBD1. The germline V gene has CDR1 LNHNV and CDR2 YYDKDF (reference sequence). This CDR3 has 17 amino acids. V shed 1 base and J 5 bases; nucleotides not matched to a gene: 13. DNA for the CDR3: TGTGCCACCAGCAGAGGGGTTTTCGACAGGGGTGCCGACGAGCAGTACTTC. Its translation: CATSRGVFDRGADEQYF.

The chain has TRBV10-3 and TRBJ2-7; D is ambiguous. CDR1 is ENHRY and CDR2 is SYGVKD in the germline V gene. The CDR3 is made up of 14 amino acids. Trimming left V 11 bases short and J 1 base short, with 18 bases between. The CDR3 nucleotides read TGTGCCCTCAAAGAGGCAATCGGGTCCTACGAGCAGTACTTC. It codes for CALKEAIGSYEQYF.

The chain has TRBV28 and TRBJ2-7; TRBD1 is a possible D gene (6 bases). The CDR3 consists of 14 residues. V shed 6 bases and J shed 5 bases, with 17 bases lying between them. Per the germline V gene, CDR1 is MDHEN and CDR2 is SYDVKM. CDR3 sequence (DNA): TGTGCCAGCAGGTCCGGTGGGACACACCACGAGCAGTACTTC. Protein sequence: CASRSGGTHHEQYF.

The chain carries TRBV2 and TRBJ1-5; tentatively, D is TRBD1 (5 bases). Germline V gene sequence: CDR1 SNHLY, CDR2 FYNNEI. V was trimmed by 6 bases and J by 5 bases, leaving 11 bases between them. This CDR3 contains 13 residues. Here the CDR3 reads CASRAGRDQPQHF. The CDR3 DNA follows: TGTGCCAGCAGGGCAGGGAGGGATCAGCCCCAGCATTTT. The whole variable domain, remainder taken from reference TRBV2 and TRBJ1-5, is EPEVTQTPSHQVTQMGQEVILRCVPISNHLYFYWYRQILGQKVEFLVSFYNNEISEKSEIFDDQFSVERPDGSNFTLKIRSTKLEDSAMYFCASRAGRDQPQHFGDGTRLSIL.

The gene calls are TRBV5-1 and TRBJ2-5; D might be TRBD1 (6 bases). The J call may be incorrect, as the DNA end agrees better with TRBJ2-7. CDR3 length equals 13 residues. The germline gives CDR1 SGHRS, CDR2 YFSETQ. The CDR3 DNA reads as TGCGCCAGCAGCTTACCGGACAGCTACGAGCAGTACTTC. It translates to CASSLPDSYEQYF.

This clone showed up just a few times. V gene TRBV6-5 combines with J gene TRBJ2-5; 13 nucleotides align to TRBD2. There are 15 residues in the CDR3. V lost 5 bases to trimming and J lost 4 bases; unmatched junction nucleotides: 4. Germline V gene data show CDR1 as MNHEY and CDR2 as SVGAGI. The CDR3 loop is CASSKGTSGVETQYF. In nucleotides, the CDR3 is TGTGCCAGCAGTAAGGGGACTAGCGGGGTAGAGACCCAGTACTTC.

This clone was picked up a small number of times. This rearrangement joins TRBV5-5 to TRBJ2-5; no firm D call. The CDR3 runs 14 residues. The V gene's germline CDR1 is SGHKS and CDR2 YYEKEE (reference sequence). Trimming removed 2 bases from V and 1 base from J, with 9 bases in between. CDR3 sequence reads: CASSFRWIQETQYF. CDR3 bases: TGTGCCAGCAGCTTTCGTTGGATCCAAGAGACCCAGTACTTC.

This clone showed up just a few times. CDR3 nucleotides: TGTGCCACCAGCAAAACAGGGGTATCCAATGAGCAGTTCTTC. Translation: CATSKTGVSNEQFF. The chain is built from TRBV15 and TRBJ2-1; 7 bases are a match to TRBD1. With V trimmed by 4 bases and J by 6 bases, 6 bases remained unmatched. Looked up from germline, CDR1 is LNHNV and CDR2 is YYDKDF (reference sequence). The CDR3 loop spans 14 amino acids. The entire variable domain, with the rest obtained from reference TRBV15 and TRBJ2-1, is as follows: DAMVIQNPRYQVTQFGKPVTLSCSQTLNHNVMYWYQQKSSQAPKLLFHYYDKDFNNEADTPDNFQSRRPNTSFCFLDIRSPGLGDTAMYLCATSKTGVSNEQFFGPGTRLTVL.

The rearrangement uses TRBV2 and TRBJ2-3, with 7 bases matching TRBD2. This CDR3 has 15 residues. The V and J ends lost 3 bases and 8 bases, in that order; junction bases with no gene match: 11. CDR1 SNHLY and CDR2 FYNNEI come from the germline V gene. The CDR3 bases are TGTGCCAGCAGTGAGGCCCGGGCACCGGGGGGTACGCAGTATTTT. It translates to CASSEARAPGGTQYF.

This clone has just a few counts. The CDR3 coding sequence is TGTGCCAGCAGCTACTCAGGGGGTAGCAATCAGCCCCAGCATTTT. Residues: CASSYSGGSNQPQHF. The gene calls are TRBV9 and TRBJ1-5; 7 bases agree with TRBD1. This CDR3 contains 15 residues. Germline V gene data show CDR1 as SGDLS and CDR2 as YYNGEE. Trimming cost V 4 bases and J 0 bases; bases outside gene matches: 4. Looking up the rest from reference TRBV9 and TRBJ1-5 gives the full variable domain: DSGVTQTPKHLITATGQRVTLRCSPRSGDLSVYWYQQSLDQGLQFLIQYYNGEERAKGNILERFSAQQFPDLHSELNLSSLELGDSALYFCASSYSGGSNQPQHFGDGTRLSIL.

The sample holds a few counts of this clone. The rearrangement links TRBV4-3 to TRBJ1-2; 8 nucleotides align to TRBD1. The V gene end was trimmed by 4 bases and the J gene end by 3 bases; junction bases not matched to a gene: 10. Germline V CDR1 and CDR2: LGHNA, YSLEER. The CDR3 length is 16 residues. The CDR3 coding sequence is TGCGCCAGCAGCCCCACCGGGACAGGAGGAGACTATGGCTACACCTTC. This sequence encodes CASSPTGTGGDYGYTF.

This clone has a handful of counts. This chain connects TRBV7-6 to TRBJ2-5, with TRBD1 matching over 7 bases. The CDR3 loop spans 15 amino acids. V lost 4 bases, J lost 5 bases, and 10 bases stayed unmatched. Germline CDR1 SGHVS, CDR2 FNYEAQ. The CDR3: CASSYRWGQTETQYF. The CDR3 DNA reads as TGTGCCAGCAGCTATCGATGGGGACAGACTGAGACCCAGTACTTC.

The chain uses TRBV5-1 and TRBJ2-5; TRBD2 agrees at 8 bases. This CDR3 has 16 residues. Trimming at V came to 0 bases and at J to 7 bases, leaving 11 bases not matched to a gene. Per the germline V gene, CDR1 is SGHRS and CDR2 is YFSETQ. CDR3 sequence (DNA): TGCGCCAGCAGCTTGGGGTCTAGCGGGTCTCCTGGGACCCAGTACTTC. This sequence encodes CASSLGSSGSPGTQYF.

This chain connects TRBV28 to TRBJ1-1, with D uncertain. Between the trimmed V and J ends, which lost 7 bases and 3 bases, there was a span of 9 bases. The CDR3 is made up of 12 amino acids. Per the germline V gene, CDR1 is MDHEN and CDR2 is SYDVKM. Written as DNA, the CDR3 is TGTGCCAGCAAGAAGGGCGACACTGAAGCTTTCTTT. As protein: CASKKGDTEAFF.

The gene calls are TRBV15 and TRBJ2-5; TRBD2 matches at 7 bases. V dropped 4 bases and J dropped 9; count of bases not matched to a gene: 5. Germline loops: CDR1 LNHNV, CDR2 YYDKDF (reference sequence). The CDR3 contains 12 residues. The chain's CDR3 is CATSTGGRAQYF. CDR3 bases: TGTGCCACCAGCACCGGGGGGAGGGCCCAGTACTTC.

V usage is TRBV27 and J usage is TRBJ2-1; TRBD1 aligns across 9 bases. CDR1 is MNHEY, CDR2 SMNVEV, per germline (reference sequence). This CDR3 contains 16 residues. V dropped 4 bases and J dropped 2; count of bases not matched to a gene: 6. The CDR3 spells CASSSPGTGTYNEQFF. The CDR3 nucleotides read TGTGCCAGCAGTTCACCCGGGACAGGGACCTACAATGAGCAGTTCTTC.

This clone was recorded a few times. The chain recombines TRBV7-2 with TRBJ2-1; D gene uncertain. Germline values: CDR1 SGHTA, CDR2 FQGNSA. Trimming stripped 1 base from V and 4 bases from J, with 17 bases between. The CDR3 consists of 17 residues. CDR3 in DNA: TGTGCCAGCAGCTTAGTCCCCGGACGGTCCTTTTACAATGAGCAGTTCTTC. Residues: CASSLVPGRSFYNEQFF.

CDR3 bases: TGTGCCAGCAGCTTAAGCGGTTCCTACAATGAGCAGTTCTTC. This encodes CASSLSGSYNEQFF. The chain recombines TRBV11-3 with TRBJ2-1; a possible D gene is TRBD2 (5 bases). There are 14 residues in the CDR3. Trimming left V 2 bases short and J 1 base short, with 6 bases between. Germline V CDR1 and CDR2: SGHNT, YENEEA.

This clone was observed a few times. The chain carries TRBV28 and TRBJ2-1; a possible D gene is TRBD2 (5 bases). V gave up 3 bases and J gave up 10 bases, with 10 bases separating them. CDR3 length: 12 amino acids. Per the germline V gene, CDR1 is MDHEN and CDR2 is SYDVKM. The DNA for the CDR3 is TGTGCCAGCAGTTTGAACCCGGGGGAGCAGTTCTTC. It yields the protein CASSLNPGEQFF.

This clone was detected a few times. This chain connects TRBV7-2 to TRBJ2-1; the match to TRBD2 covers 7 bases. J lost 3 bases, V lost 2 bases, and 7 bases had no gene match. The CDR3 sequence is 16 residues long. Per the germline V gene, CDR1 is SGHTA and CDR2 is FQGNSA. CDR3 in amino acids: CASSLRVAGHYNEQFF. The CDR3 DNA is TGTGCCAGCAGCTTAAGGGTAGCGGGCCACTACAATGAGCAGTTCTTC.

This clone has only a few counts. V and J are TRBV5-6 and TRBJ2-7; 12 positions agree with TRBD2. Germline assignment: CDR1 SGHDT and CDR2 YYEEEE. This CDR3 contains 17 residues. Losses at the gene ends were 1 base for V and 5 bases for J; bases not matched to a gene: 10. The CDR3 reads CASSLTRLAGVGNEQYF. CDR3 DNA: TGTGCCAGCAGCTTGACCAGACTAGCGGGAGTAGGAAACGAGCAGTACTTC. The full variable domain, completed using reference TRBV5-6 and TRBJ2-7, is DAGVTQSPTHLIKTRGQQVTLRCSPKSGHDTVSWYQQALGQGPQFIFQYYEEEERQRGNFPDRFSGHQFPNYSSELNVNALLLGDSALYLCASSLTRLAGVGNEQYFGPGTRLTVT.

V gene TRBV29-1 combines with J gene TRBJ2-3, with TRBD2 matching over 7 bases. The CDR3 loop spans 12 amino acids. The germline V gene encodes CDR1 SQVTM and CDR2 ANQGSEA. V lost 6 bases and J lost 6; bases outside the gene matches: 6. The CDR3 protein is CSVGGPGDTQYF. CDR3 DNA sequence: TGCAGCGTGGGAGGGCCGGGGGATACGCAGTATTTT.

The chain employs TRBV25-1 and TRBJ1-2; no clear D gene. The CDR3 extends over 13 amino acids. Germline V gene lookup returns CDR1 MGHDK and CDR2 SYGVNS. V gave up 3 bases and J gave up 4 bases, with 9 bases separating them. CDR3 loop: CASSDVGSYGYTF. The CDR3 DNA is TGTGCCAGCAGTGACGTCGGGTCCTATGGCTACACCTTC.

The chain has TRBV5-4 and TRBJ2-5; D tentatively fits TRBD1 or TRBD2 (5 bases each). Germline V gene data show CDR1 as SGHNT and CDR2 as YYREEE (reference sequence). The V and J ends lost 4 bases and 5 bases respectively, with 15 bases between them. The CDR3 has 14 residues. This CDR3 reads CASSHYTGLETQYF. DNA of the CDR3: TGTGCCAGCAGCCATTATACGGGGCTGGAGACCCAGTACTTC.

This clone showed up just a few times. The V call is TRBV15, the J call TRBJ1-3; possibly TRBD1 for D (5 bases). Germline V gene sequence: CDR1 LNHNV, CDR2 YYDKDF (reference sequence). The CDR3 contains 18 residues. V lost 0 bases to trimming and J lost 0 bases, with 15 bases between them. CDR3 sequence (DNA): TGTGCCACCAGCAGAGATAGGGACGGCGTAAGCTCTGGAAACACCATATATTTT. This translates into CATSRDRDGVSSGNTIYF.

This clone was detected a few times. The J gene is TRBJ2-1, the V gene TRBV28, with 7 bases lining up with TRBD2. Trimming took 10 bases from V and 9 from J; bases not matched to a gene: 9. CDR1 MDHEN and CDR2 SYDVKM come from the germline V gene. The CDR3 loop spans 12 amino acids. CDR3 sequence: CANQRGRGEQFF. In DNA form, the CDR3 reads TGTGCCAACCAGCGGGGAAGGGGTGAGCAGTTCTTC. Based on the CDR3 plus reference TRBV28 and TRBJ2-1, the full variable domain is DVKVTQSSRYLVKRTGEKVFLECVQDMDHENMFWYRQDPGLGLRLIYFSYDVKMKEKGDIPEGYSVSREKKERFSLILESASTNQTSMYLCANQRGRGEQFFGPGTRLTVL.